A single sample gave rise to the 21 T cell receptor beta chains below, sequenced in a study of T cell responses to AZD1222 COVID-19 vaccine. The assay was immunoSEQ multiplex PCR, and TCRdb's table has in-frame clones only and misses some. The sample lists around 120,000 clones; roughly 92% were seen once. Sequences were derived from peripheral blood, sampled 28 days after the second AZD1222 dose. The source of these receptors is an adult who received the AZD1222 COVID-19 vaccine.

This chain joins TRBV3-1 (or the pseudogene TRBV3-2) and TRBJ2-7; TRBD2 agrees at 10 bases. The junction had 10 bases not matched to a gene; V was cut back by 4 bases and J by 4 bases. The germline V gene encodes CDR1 LGHDT and CDR2 YNNKEL (reference sequence). CDR3 length: 16 residues. Here the CDR3 DNA reads TGTGCCAGCAGCCCTCGCCGACGAGCGGGGGGGTACGAGCAGTACTTC. This gives the protein CASSPRRRAGGYEQYF.

V and J are TRBV5-1 and TRBJ2-5; 7 nucleotides match TRBD1. V lost 6 bases to trimming and J lost 2 bases; unmatched junction nucleotides: 7. The CDR3 is 14 residues long. Germline V CDR1 and CDR2: SGHRS, YFSETQ. This CDR3 is CASTLTTGQETQYF. The DNA for the CDR3 is TGCGCCAGCACCCTTACGACAGGGCAAGAGACCCAGTACTTC.

The chain carries TRBV12-3 or TRBV12-4 and TRBJ2-1; 8 bases are a match to TRBD1. This CDR3 region has 12 residues. Unmatched junction bases numbered 10, after V lost 6 bases and J lost 15 bases. CDR3 in amino acids: CASSSGQGLLFF. The CDR3 DNA sequence: TGTGCCAGCAGCAGCGGACAGGGTCTACTGTTCTTC.

This clone has a handful of counts. The chain joins TRBV11-3 to TRBJ1-3; no clear D gene. Trimming shortened V by 3 bases and J by 3 bases, and 21 bases separated the two germline ends. CDR3 length: 18 residues. Germline CDR1 and CDR2: SGHNT and YENEEA. The CDR3 region is CASSFRATQGPGGNTIYF. DNA of the CDR3: TGTGCCAGCAGCTTTAGAGCCACCCAAGGCCCAGGTGGAAACACCATATATTTT.

The chain uses TRBV30 and TRBJ2-4; D is unresolved. The CDR3 extends over 14 amino acids. Germline V lookup: CDR1 GTSNPN, CDR2 SVGIG (reference sequence). Trimming cost V 0 bases and J 6 bases, with 12 bases left between them. CDR3 protein: CAWSVLAGVNIQYF. CDR3 bases: TGTGCCTGGAGTGTACTGGCTGGGGTAAACATTCAGTACTTC.

This rearrangement joins TRBV7-7 to TRBJ1-5; tentative D call: TRBD1 (5 bases). Germline CDR1 and CDR2: SSHAT and FNYEAQ (reference sequence). V lost 8 bases and J lost 7, with 9 bases in between. The CDR3 covers 11 residues. The CDR3 protein is CASGHVQPQHF. As DNA, the CDR3 is TGTGCCAGCGGACATGTCCAGCCCCAGCATTTT. Filled out from reference TRBV7-7 and TRBJ1-5, the complete variable domain reads GAGVSQSPRYKVTKRGQDVTLRCDPISSHATLYWYQQALGQGPEFLTYFNYEAQPDKSGLPSDRFSAERPEGSISTLTIQRTEQRDSAMYRCASGHVQPQHFGDGTRLSIL.

This clone has just one count. CDR3 loop: CASSPGRANEQFF. In nucleotides, the CDR3 is TGTGCCAGCAGCCCGGGGCGGGCTAATGAGCAGTTCTTC. The chain employs TRBV7-3 and TRBJ2-1, with D perhaps being TRBD1 or TRBD2 (5 bases each). The V end was cut by 5 bases, the J end by 7 bases, with 12 bases between. CDR3 size: 13 residues. CDR1 and CDR2 (germline): SGHTA, FQGTGA.

The V gene is TRBV28, the J gene TRBJ1-4; TRBD1 agrees at 10 bases. Germline CDR1 reads MDHEN; CDR2 reads SYDVKM. Trimming removed 7 bases from V and 4 bases from J; junction bases left unmatched: 15. The CDR3 length is 18 residues. CDR3 amino acids: CASIGRSGQGNFNEKLFF. The DNA for the CDR3 is TGTGCCAGCATCGGGAGGTCGGGACAGGGGAACTTTAATGAAAAACTGTTTTTT.

The J gene is TRBJ2-2, the V gene TRBV2; tentatively, D is TRBD2 (5 bases). Germline V lookup: CDR1 SNHLY, CDR2 FYNNEI. Trimming pared 1 base from V and 1 base from J, leaving 7 bases between. The CDR3 is 15 residues long. The CDR3 nucleotides read TGTGCCAGCAGTGAAGGAGGGAGGAACACCGGGGAGCTGTTTTTT. This gives the protein CASSEGGRNTGELFF. The variable domain in full, completed from reference TRBV2 and TRBJ2-2, reads EPEVTQTPSHQVTQMGQEVILRCVPISNHLYFYWYRQILGQKVEFLVSFYNNEISEKSEIFDDQFSVERPDGSNFTLKIRSTKLEDSAMYFCASSEGGRNTGELFFGEGSRLTVL.

V and J are TRBV9 and TRBJ1-5; weak D call: TRBD1 (6 bases). The V end was cut by 3 bases, the J end by 5 bases, with 9 bases between. Germline V gene lookup returns CDR1 SGDLS and CDR2 YYNGEE. The CDR3 is 13 residues long. The CDR3 sequence is CASSAEGDQPQHF. The CDR3 DNA is TGTGCCAGCAGCGCAGAGGGGGATCAGCCCCAGCATTTT. Combining the CDR3 with reference TRBV9 and TRBJ1-5 gives the whole variable domain DSGVTQTPKHLITATGQRVTLRCSPRSGDLSVYWYQQSLDQGLQFLIQYYNGEERAKGNILERFSAQQFPDLHSELNLSSLELGDSALYFCASSAEGDQPQHFGDGTRLSIL.

This clone was picked up one time. The chain carries TRBV7-2 and TRBJ2-7; 8 nucleotides agree with TRBD1. V was pared by 6 bases and J by 1 base, with 14 bases of the junction left unmatched. CDR3 length: 17 residues. The germline V gene encodes CDR1 SGHTA and CDR2 FQGNSA. CDR3 in amino acids: CASSFTSRDRISYEQYF. CDR3 in DNA: TGTGCCAGCAGTTTTACCTCCCGGGACAGGATTTCCTACGAGCAGTACTTC.

This chain connects TRBV6-2 or TRBV6-3 to TRBJ2-5; 7 positions agree with TRBD1. CDR1 is MNHEY, CDR2 SVGEGT, per germline. This CDR3 spans 13 amino acids. The V gene end was trimmed by 5 bases and the J gene end by 6 bases; junction bases not matched to a gene: 6. In DNA, the CDR3 is TGTGCCAGCAGTCCGACAGGGACACAGACCCAGTACTTC. Translation gives CASSPTGTQTQYF.

The V call is TRBV9, the J call TRBJ1-2; no clear D. Trimming stripped 0 bases from V and 7 bases from J, with 16 bases between. The CDR3 is made up of 15 amino acids. The germline gives CDR1 SGDLS, CDR2 YYNGEE. CDR3 residues: CASSVAGRAVGGYTF. CDR3 nucleotide sequence: TGTGCCAGCAGCGTAGCCGGGCGGGCAGTGGGTGGCTACACCTTC.

Note on this clone: At the DNA level, this CDR3 is encoded by other sequences in the same sample as well. The V and J genes are TRBV30 and TRBJ1-2; D might be TRBD1 (5 bases). Per germline, CDR1 GTSNPN and CDR2 SVGIG (reference sequence). Trimming removed 0 bases from V and 8 bases from J, with 7 bases in between. CDR3 length: 11 amino acids. DNA of the CDR3: TGTGCCTGGAGTGTGGGGGTAGGCTACACCTTC. This sequence encodes CAWSVGVGYTF.

The chain recombines TRBV6-5 with TRBJ2-1; weak D call: TRBD2 (5 bases). The CDR3 length is 15 residues. V was trimmed by 2 bases and J by 6 bases, leaving 14 bases between them. Germline V gene sequence: CDR1 MNHEY, CDR2 SVGAGI. DNA of the CDR3: TGTGCCAGCAGTTACAGCCCTTTCGAGGGCAATGAGCAGTTCTTC. As protein: CASSYSPFEGNEQFF.

CDR3 amino acids: CSTGPQGARGEQYF. The CDR3 bases are TGCAGCACGGGACCGCAGGGGGCCCGAGGAGAGCAGTACTTC. This chain joins TRBV29-1 and TRBJ2-7; TRBD1 agrees at 8 bases. The germline V gene has CDR1 SQVTM and CDR2 ANQGSEA. With 8 bases clipped from V and 7 bases from J, the junction kept 16 bases outside the gene matches. The CDR3 runs to 14 residues.

This chain uses TRBV3-1 (or the pseudogene TRBV3-2) with TRBJ2-7, with TRBD1 identical over 7 bases. V shed 0 bases and J 5 bases; nucleotides not matched to a gene: 10. The germline gives CDR1 LGHDT, CDR2 YNNKEL (reference sequence). CDR3 length: 16 amino acids. The CDR3 spells CASSQDSRRGGDEQYF. CDR3 sequence (DNA): TGTGCCAGCAGCCAAGATTCTAGGAGAGGGGGCGACGAGCAGTACTTC.

The genes are TRBV4-2 and TRBJ1-1; D is unresolved. The CDR3 runs to 13 residues. Germline loops: CDR1 LGHNA, CDR2 YNFKEQ. V was trimmed by 1 base and J by 5 bases, leaving 8 bases between them. CDR3 bases: TGTGCCAGCAGCCAAGGGGTGGGGACTGAAGCTTTCTTT. Translated, it gives CASSQGVGTEAFF.

This chain's CDR3 is CASSLSIAGAPGEQFF. The CDR3 DNA is TGTGCCAGCAGTTTATCGATTGCGGGGGCCCCCGGTGAGCAGTTCTTC. The chain carries TRBV27 and TRBJ2-1; D might be TRBD2 (7 bases). CDR3 length: 16 residues. The V end lost 0 bases, the J end lost 9 bases, and 18 bases lay between the germline ends. Germline lookup yields CDR1 MNHEY and CDR2 SMNVEV (reference sequence).

This sequence joins TRBV5-1 and TRBJ1-2; perhaps TRBD1 as D (6 bases). Germline CDR1 SGHRS, CDR2 YFSETQ. Trimming removed 7 bases from V and 8 bases from J, with 18 bases in between. There are 13 residues in the CDR3. The CDR3 region has the DNA TGCGCCAGCTCCGGGCAGGGGCCCCTAGGCTACACCTTC. Translation gives CASSGQGPLGYTF.

The V call is TRBV24-1, the J call TRBJ2-5; 8 nucleotides line up with TRBD1. The V segment lost 4 bases and the J segment 4 bases; nucleotides outside the gene matches: 4. Per the germline V gene, CDR1 is KGHDR and CDR2 is SFDVKD. The CDR3 is 14 residues long. This chain's CDR3 is CATSDTGGVETQYF. The CDR3 DNA is TGTGCCACCAGTGACACAGGGGGAGTAGAGACCCAGTACTTC.